The next 8 T cell receptor beta chains were all read from a single sample in a study of T cell changes during pregnancy in multiple sclerosis. Using immunoSEQ multiplex PCR, the repertoire was profiled, and TCRdb retains in-frame clones only, with some absent. The sample consists of around 83,000 clones, 75% to 95% of them appearing once. The material was CD4+ T cells from peripheral blood mononuclear cells, obtained in the second trimester of pregnancy. The receptor source for this set is a female donor with multiple sclerosis, enrolled in a pregnancy study.

The CDR3 loop reads CASSLAELALYEQYF. The CDR3 DNA follows: TGTGCCAGCAGCTTAGCCGAACTAGCGCTCTACGAGCAGTACTTC. The chain is built from TRBV7-8 and TRBJ2-7, with 7 bases matching TRBD2. The CDR3 contains 15 residues. The V and J ends lost 0 bases and 3 bases, in that order; junction bases with no gene match: 5. Germline V gene lookup returns CDR1 SGHVS and CDR2 FQNEAQ.

The genes are TRBV7-2 and TRBJ1-2, with D perhaps TRBD1 (5 bases). This CDR3 has 13 residues. V was clipped by 5 bases and J by 7 bases, with 14 bases between them. Looked up from germline, CDR1 is SGHTA and CDR2 is FQGNSA. CDR3 sequence reads: CASSHPRGSGYTF. As DNA, the CDR3 is TGTGCCAGCAGCCATCCTCGGGGGAGTGGCTACACCTTC.

The V gene is TRBV14, the J gene TRBJ1-6; D is possibly TRBD1 (5 bases). The CDR3 runs 15 residues. Per germline, CDR1 SGHDN and CDR2 FVKESK. The V and J ends lost 3 bases and 5 bases respectively, with 11 bases between them. The CDR3 DNA reads TGTGCCAGCAGCCACAGACAGAGAAATAATTCACCCCTCCACTTT. It codes for CASSHRQRNNSPLHF.

The chain is built from TRBV28 and TRBJ1-5; 8 bases match TRBD1. The ends lost 5 bases at V and 7 bases at J; junction bases unmatched: 13. The V gene's germline CDR1 is MDHEN and CDR2 SYDVKM. The CDR3 length is 16 residues. CDR3 DNA sequence: TGTGCCAGCAGTCGTATACAGGGGGGCCTCGGGCAGCCCCAGCATTTT. Protein sequence: CASSRIQGGLGQPQHF.

This clone was seen more than once but under ten times. J is TRBJ1-6 and V is TRBV19; D is uncertain. Germline V gene sequence: CDR1 LNHDA, CDR2 SQIVND (reference sequence). The CDR3 loop spans 10 amino acids. CDR3 loop: CTHSNSPLHF. The CDR3 DNA is TGTACCCACAGTAATTCACCCCTCCACTTT.

The chain recombines TRBV7-2 with TRBJ2-7, with 8 bases identical to TRBD2. The CDR3 extends over 14 amino acids. In germline, CDR1 is SGHTA, CDR2 FQGNSA. V lost 1 base and J lost 6; bases outside the gene matches: 5. The CDR3 spells CASSLGGTSREQYF. CDR3 coding DNA: TGTGCCAGCAGCTTAGGGGGGACTAGTCGCGAGCAGTACTTC.

This chain uses TRBV29-1 with TRBJ1-6; D is ambiguous. This CDR3 is built from 17 residues. The V and J ends lost 2 bases and 0 bases respectively, with 14 bases between them. Germline values: CDR1 SQVTM, CDR2 ANQGSEA. This chain's CDR3 is CSVEIRLLGSYNSPLHF. CDR3 DNA sequence: TGCAGCGTTGAAATCAGGCTGCTGGGCTCCTATAATTCACCCCTCCACTTT. Filled out from reference TRBV29-1 and TRBJ1-6, the complete variable domain reads SAVISQKPSRDICQRGTSLTIQCQVDSQVTMMFWYRQQPGQSLTLIATANQGSEATYESGFVIDKFPISRPNLTFSTLTVSNMSPEDSSIYLCSVEIRLLGSYNSPLHFGNGTRLTVT.

The V call is TRBV7-3, the J call TRBJ1-6; TRBD1 matches 8 bases. Germline CDR1 is SGHTA and CDR2 is FQGTGA. Trimming took 1 base from V and 11 from J; bases not matched to a gene: 1. The CDR3 runs to 13 residues. For the CDR3, the DNA is TGTGCCAGCAGCTTAAAACAGGGGGCACCCCTCCACTTT. Encoded protein: CASSLKQGAPLHF.